These 16 T cell receptor beta chains originate from one sample sequenced in a study of CD8+CD57+ T cells in acquired aplastic anemia. CDR3 and TCR beta VDJ profiling relied on a genomic DNA template. In TCRdb, the reads were re-called with MiXCR into one record per CDR3 protein. The profile covers hundreds of thousands of distinct CDR3 sequences, with roughly 80% appearing a single time and 35% to 50% taken by the ten largest. Patients included in sequencing had previously demonstrated CD8+CD57+ cell expansion by flow cytometry. Sequenced input: sorted CD4+, CD8+, or CD8+CD57+ T cells (not recorded which) from PBMCs. The receptors originated from a human donor with aplastic anemia.

J is TRBJ2-7 and V is TRBV7-9; 7 nucleotides line up with TRBD1. This CDR3 region has 18 residues. Germline trimming cut 2 bases from V and 2 bases from J; bases unmatched to any gene: 15. Germline assignment: CDR1 SEHNR and CDR2 FQNEAQ (reference sequence). DNA for the CDR3: TGTGCCAGCAGCTTACTACCAGACGGGACAGCTCTTGCCTACGAGCAGTACGTC. It is translated as CASSLLPDGTALAYEQYV.

The V and J genes are TRBV6-6 and TRBJ2-7; D call uncertain. The V end was cut by 5 bases, the J end by 0 bases, with 8 bases between. The CDR3 length is 13 residues. The germline V gene encodes CDR1 MNHNY and CDR2 SVGAGI (reference sequence). The CDR3 nucleotides are TGTGCCAGCAGTGTGCCGATCTCCTACGAGCAGTACTTC. The encoded protein is CASSVPISYEQYF.

This sequence joins TRBV9 and TRBJ2-3; D may correspond to TRBD1 or TRBD2 (5 bases each). This CDR3 region has 13 residues. CDR1 is SGDLS and CDR2 is YYNGEE in the germline V gene. Deletions cut 7 bases from V and 10 bases from J, with 19 bases between. CDR3 region: CASGDGAATPQYF. Written as DNA, the CDR3 is TGTGCCAGCGGCGACGGGGCAGCAACTCCGCAGTATTTT.

Turning to this clonotype: One end of the junction fails to match germline, which may point to a read error. J is TRBJ2-5 and V is TRBV2, with TRBD2 matching over 9 bases. The CDR3 loop spans 13 amino acids. The germline gives CDR1 SNHLY, CDR2 FYNNEI. CDR3 bases: TGTGCCAGCGCTAGCGGGAACGGAGAGACAGATTTCTTC. Translated, it gives CASASGNGETDFF. Full variable domain (outside the CDR3, taken from reference TRBV2 and TRBJ2-5): EPEVTQTPSHQVTQMGQEVILRCVPISNHLYFYWYRQILGQKVEFLVSFYNNEISEKSEIFDDQFSVERPDGSNFTLKIRSTKLEDSAMYFCASASGNGETDFFGPGTRLLVL.

To note about this clonotype: Sequence at one end of the junction differs from germline and may be a read error. V and J are TRBV24-1 and TRBJ2-1; 13 bases agree with TRBD2. CDR1 KGHDR and CDR2 SFDVKD come from the germline V gene. This CDR3 is built from 13 residues. For the CDR3, the DNA is TGTGCCACCGGACAGGGACTAGCGGGGAGCAGTACCTTC. Translating it yields CATGQGLAGSSTF.

The CDR3 protein is CASSGPGHAQYF. DNA of the CDR3: TGTGCCAGCAGCGGCCCTGGACACGCGCAGTATTTT. The chain carries TRBV2 and TRBJ2-3; tentative D call: TRBD1 (5 bases). The CDR3 has 12 amino acids. Trimming took 6 bases from V and 10 from J, leaving 14 bases between them. Germline loops: CDR1 SNHLY, CDR2 FYNNEI.

As regards this clonotype: One end of the junction does not line up with germline, which may come from a read error. The chain couples TRBV7-8 to TRBJ2-5; perhaps TRBD1 as D (5 bases). Germline V gene sequence: CDR1 SGHVS, CDR2 FQNEAQ. This CDR3 has 14 amino acids. CDR3 nucleotide sequence: TGTGCCACCAGCTGGGGCTGCAGTCACGAGACCCAGTACTTC. Its translation: CATSWGCSHETQYF.

This clonotype was seen a few times. An end of the junction differs from the germline gene, which may be a read error. V and J are TRBV19 and TRBJ2-7; no clear D gene. Germline CDR1 reads LNHDA; CDR2 reads SQIVND (reference sequence). The CDR3 consists of 12 residues. Here the CDR3 DNA reads TGTGCCAGTAGTATGATGGGTGGCGAGCAGTATTTC. Translating it yields CASSMMGGEQYF.

As to this clonotype: One end of the junction does not line up with germline, which may come from a read error. The genes are TRBV7-3 and TRBJ2-3; D might be TRBD2 (6 bases). This CDR3 comprises 14 residues. Germline V gene data show CDR1 as SGHTA and CDR2 as FQGTGA. The CDR3 here is CASSSGGTRGETHF. The CDR3 DNA follows: TGTGCCAGCAGTTCTGGCGGGACTCGGGGAGAGACGCATTTT.

Concerning this clonotype itself: A junction boundary mismatches the germline segment, possibly from a read error. The gene calls are TRBV7-9 and TRBJ2-4; D might be TRBD2 (5 bases). The CDR3 consists of 12 residues. From germline, CDR1 is SEHNR and CDR2 FQNEAQ (reference sequence). The CDR3 sequence: CASSLVPGMLFF. CDR3 DNA sequence: TGTGCCAGCAGCTTAGTACCCGGGATGCTGTTCTTT.

With regard to this clonotype: A read error may produce the germline difference seen at one junction end. This chain connects TRBV7-7 to TRBJ1-1; D ambiguous. The V gene's germline CDR1 is SSHAT and CDR2 FNYEAQ (reference sequence). The CDR3 extends over 15 amino acids. The CDR3: CASSLSPRNEQVSFF. DNA for the CDR3: TGTGCTAGCAGCTTATCCCCGAGGAATGAGCAGGTCTCCTTCTTT.

The J gene is TRBJ2-7, the V gene TRBV7-2, with D perhaps matching TRBD1 (6 bases). V gave up 0 bases and J gave up 3 bases, with 12 bases separating them. Germline CDR1 and CDR2: SGHTA and FQGNSA. The CDR3 has 15 residues. This CDR3 reads CASSLATGKVYEQYF. DNA for the CDR3: TGTGCCAGCAGCTTAGCAACAGGGAAGGTCTACGAGCAGTACTTC. The whole variable domain, filled in from reference TRBV7-2 and TRBJ2-7, reads GAGVSQSPSNKVTEKGKDVELRCDPISGHTALYWYRQSLGQGLEFLIYFQGNSAPDKSGLPSDRFSAERTGGSVSTLTIQRTQQEDSAVYLCASSLATGKVYEQYFGPGTRLTVT.

On this clonotype itself: The DNA is omitted, as the CDR3 cannot be located on it reliably, and the CDR3 follows TCRdb's listing. The chain recombines TRBV7-4 with TRBJ1-2. Germline assignment: CDR1 SGHVT and CDR2 SQSDAQ. Ends included, the CDR3 has 14 residues. CDR3 protein: CASSVMVTSSTSAF.

This sequence joins TRBV19 and TRBJ2-1, with 11 bases identical to TRBD2. Losses at the gene ends were 4 bases for V and 2 bases for J; bases not matched to a gene: 4. In germline, CDR1 is LNHDA, CDR2 SQIVND (reference sequence). The CDR3 consists of 16 residues. The CDR3 nucleotides read TGTGCCAGTAGTACCGGGACTAGCGGAGCCTACAATGAGCAGTTCTTC. This sequence encodes CASSTGTSGAYNEQFF.

This clonotype came up once. The CDR3 does not end in the conserved phenylalanine or tryptophan, so this is likely a read error. The DNA is omitted, as the CDR3 cannot be located on it reliably, and the CDR3 follows TCRdb's listing. This chain uses TRBV19 with TRBJ2-1; the table's D call, TRBD2, was not checked against the DNA. The CDR3 length equals 15 residues, ends included. Germline V gives CDR1 LNHDA, CDR2 SQIVND (reference sequence). CDR3 amino acids: CASRMAGGSSHHLVI.

This clonotype was seen a single time. The chain joins TRBV7-8 to TRBJ2-5, with D perhaps assigned TRBD1 or TRBD2 (6 bases each). V lost 0 bases and J lost 5, with 19 bases in between. This CDR3 contains 17 residues. CDR1 is SGHVS and CDR2 is FQNEAQ in the germline V gene. For the CDR3, the DNA is TGTGCCAGCAGCTTAGCGGGAGGTCCCGGACAGTGGGAGACCCAGTACTTC. Its translation is CASSLAGGPGQWETQYF.